Sequencing of this TCR beta chain was carried out in a study of T cell responses to AZD1222 COVID-19 vaccine. Comments on this clone: Its target is unknown.

This CDR3 contains 13 residues. Germline assignment: CDR1 MNHEY and CDR2 SMNVEV (reference sequence). With 9 bases clipped from V and 3 bases from J, the junction kept 4 bases outside the gene matches. Repertoires were generated with immunoSEQ multiplex PCR, while TCRdb's copy carries only in-frame clones and drops some. The data contain about 150,000 clones, roughly 87% of them seen just once; the ten biggest clones take up around 1.7%. Study results and limitations: Baseline seropositivity characterized only 5 or 6 AZD1222 recipients.

The chain has TRBV27 and TRBJ2-7; TRBD2 matches at 11 bases. This TCR derives from an adult who received the AZD1222 COVID-19 vaccine. This sample comprised peripheral blood, obtained 28 days after the second AZD1222 dose. DNA for the CDR3: TGTGCCAGTCAACTAGCGGGAGACTACGAGCAGTACTTC. The encoded protein is CASQLAGDYEQYF.